The entry below describes one T cell receptor beta chain. Antigen: not known. The sample is drawn from a study of blood T cells in healthy people across ages. Study observations and caveats: Unknown CMV status may confound age-related changes in expanded clones. Estimates based on one million T cells were treated as lower bounds.

Germline V CDR1 and CDR2: MDHEN, SYDVKM. With 1 base clipped from V and 5 bases from J, the junction kept 2 bases outside the gene matches. This CDR3 is 14 amino acids long. The use of a sample-barcoded 5' primer and a J-beta primer mix characterized a second PCR of roughly 6 to 11 cycles. Each of the cDNA molecules was tagged by a template-switch adaptor with 12 random nucleotides. TCRdb analysed the 5' RACE reads with MiXCR anew, one entry per CDR3 protein. The profile covers over 1,500,000 distinct CDR3 sequences, with about 50% appearing a single time and approximately 2.1% taken by the ten largest.

The clonotype was recovered from a woman aged 40 to 50 in good health. The chain combines TRBV28 with TRBJ1-5; the match to TRBD1 covers 7 bases. The sample taken for sequencing was blood. The CDR3 region is CASSLLQGYQPQHF. The CDR3 DNA sequence: TGTGCCAGCAGTTTATTACAGGGGTATCAGCCCCAGCATTTT.